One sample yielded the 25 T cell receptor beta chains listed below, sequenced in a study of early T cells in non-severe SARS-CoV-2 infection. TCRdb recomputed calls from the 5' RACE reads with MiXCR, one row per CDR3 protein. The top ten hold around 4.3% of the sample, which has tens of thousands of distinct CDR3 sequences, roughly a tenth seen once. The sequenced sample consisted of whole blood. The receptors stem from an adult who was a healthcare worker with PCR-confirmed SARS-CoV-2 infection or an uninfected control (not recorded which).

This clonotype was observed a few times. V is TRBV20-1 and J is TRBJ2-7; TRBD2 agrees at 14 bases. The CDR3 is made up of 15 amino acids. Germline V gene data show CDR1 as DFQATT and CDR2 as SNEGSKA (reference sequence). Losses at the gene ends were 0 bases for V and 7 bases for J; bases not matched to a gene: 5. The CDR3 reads CSARDWTSGGHEQYF. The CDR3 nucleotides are TGCAGTGCTAGAGATTGGACTAGCGGGGGGCATGAGCAGTACTTC.

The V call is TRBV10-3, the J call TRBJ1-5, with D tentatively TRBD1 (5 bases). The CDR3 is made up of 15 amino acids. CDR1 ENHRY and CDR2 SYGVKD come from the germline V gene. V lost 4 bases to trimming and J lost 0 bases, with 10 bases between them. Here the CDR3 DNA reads TGTGCCATCAGTGGGGACGGTGATAGCAATCAGCCCCAGCATTTT. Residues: CAISGDGDSNQPQHF.

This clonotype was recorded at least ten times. The CDR3 region is CASSPLGTSGRPYYEQYF. CDR3 coding DNA: TGTGCCAGCTCACCACTAGGGACTAGCGGGAGACCTTACTACGAGCAGTACTTC. This chain connects TRBV18 to TRBJ2-7; 14 bases line up with TRBD2. V dropped 1 base and J dropped 3; count of bases not matched to a gene: 8. Germline V gene data show CDR1 as KGHSH and CDR2 as LQKENI. This CDR3 has 18 residues.

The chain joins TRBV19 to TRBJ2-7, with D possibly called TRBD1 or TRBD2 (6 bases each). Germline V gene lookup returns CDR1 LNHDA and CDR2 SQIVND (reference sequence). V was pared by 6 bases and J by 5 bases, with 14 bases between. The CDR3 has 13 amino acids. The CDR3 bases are TGTGCCAGTAGGCCCGTCCGGGGGCACGAGCAGTACTTC. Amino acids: CASRPVRGHEQYF. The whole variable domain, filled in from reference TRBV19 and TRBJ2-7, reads DGGITQSPKYLFRKEGQNVTLSCEQNLNHDAMYWYRQDPGQGLRLIYYSQIVNDFQKGDIAEGYSVSREKKESFPLTVTSAQKNPTAFYLCASRPVRGHEQYFGPGTRLTVT.

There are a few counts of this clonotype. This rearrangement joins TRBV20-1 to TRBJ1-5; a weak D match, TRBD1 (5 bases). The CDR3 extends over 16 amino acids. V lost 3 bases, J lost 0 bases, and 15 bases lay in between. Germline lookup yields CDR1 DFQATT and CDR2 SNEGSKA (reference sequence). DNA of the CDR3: TGCAGTGCTAGCCCGCCGGGACGGAGTAGCAATCAGCCCCAGCATTTT. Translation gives CSASPPGRSSNQPQHF.

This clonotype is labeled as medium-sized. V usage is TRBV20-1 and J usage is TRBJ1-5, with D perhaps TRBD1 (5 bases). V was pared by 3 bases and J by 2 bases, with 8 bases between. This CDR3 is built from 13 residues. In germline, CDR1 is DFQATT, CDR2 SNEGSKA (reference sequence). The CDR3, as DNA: TGCAGTGCTAGGCTAGGGGGCAATCAGCCCCAGCATTTT. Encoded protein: CSARLGGNQPQHF.

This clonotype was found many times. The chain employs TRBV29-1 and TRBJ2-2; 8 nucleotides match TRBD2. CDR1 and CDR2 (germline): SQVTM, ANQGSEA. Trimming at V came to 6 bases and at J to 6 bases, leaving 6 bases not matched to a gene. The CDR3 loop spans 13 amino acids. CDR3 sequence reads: CSVAAGGPGELFF. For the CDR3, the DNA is TGCAGCGTGGCGGCGGGAGGCCCCGGGGAGCTGTTTTTT.

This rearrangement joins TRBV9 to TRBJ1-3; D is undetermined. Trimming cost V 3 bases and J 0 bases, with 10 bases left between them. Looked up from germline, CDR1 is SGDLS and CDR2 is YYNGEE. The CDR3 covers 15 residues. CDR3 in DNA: TGTGCCAGCAGCGATGGACCCCTCTCTGGAAACACCATATATTTT. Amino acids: CASSDGPLSGNTIYF.

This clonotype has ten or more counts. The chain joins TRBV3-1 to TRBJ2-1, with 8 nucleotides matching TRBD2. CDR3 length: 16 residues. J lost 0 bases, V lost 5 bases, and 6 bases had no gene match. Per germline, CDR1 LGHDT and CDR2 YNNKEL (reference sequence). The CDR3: CASSFRGGSSYNEQFF. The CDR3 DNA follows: TGTGCCAGCAGCTTTCGCGGGGGGAGCTCCTACAATGAGCAGTTCTTC.

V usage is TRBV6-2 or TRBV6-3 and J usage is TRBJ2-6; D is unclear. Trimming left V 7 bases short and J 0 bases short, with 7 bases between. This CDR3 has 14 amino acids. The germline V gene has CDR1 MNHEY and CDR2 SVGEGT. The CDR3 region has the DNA TGTGCCAGCAACAGATTCTCTGGGGCCAACGTCCTGACTTTC. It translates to CASNRFSGANVLTF.

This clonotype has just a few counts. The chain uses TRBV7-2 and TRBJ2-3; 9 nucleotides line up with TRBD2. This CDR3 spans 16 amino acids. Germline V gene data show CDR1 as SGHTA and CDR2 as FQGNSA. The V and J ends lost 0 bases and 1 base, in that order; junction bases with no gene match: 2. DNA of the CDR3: TGTGCCAGCAGCTTAGCATTAGCGGGAGGCACAGATACGCAGTATTTT. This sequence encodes CASSLALAGGTDTQYF.

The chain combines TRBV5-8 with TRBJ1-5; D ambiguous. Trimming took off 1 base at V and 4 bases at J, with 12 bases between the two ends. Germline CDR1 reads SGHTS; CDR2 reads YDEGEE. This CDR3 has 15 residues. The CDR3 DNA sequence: TGTGCCAGCAGCTTGTTAGGGATGAGGAATCAGCCCCAGCATTTT. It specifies CASSLLGMRNQPQHF.

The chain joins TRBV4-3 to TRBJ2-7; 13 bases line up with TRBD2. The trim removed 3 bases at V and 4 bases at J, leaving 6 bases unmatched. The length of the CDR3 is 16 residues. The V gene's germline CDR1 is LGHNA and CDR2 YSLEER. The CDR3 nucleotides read TGCGCCAGCAGCCAGCAACTAGCGGGAGGGGTATACGAGCAGTACTTC. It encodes CASSQQLAGGVYEQYF.

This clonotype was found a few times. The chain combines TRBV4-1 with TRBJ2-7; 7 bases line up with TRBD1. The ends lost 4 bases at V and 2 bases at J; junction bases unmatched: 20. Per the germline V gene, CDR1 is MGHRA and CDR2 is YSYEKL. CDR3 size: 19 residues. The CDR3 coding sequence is TGCGCCAGCAGCCCTCCTAATGGACAGGCCAAAGGATCTACCTACGAGCAGTACTTC. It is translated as CASSPPNGQAKGSTYEQYF.

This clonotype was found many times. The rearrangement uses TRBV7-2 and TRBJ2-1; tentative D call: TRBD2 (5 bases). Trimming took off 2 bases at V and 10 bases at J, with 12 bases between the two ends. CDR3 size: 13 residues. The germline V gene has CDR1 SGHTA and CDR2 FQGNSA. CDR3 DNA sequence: TGTGCCAGCAGCTTATGGCGGGCCAGGGAGCAGTTCTTC. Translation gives CASSLWRAREQFF.

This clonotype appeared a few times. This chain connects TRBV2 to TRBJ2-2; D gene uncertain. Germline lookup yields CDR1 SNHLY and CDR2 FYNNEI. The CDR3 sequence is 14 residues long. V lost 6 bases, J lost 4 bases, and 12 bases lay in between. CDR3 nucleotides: TGTGCCAGCAGAGATGACTGGGGCACCGGGGAGCTGTTTTTT. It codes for CASRDDWGTGELFF.

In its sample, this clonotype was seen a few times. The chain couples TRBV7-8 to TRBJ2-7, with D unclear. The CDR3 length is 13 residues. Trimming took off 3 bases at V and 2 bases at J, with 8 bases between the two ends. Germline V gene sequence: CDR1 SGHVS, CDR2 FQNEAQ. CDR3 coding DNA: TGTGCCAGCAGCTTCGACTGGGCCTACGAGCAGTACTTC. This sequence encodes CASSFDWAYEQYF.

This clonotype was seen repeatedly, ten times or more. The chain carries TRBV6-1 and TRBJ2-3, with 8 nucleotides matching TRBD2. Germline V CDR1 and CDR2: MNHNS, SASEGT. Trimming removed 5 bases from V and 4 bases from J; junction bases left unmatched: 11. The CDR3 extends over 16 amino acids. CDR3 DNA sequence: TGTGCCAGCAGTTTGTCGAGCGGGAGTGGGGCAGATACGCAGTATTTT. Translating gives CASSLSSGSGADTQYF.

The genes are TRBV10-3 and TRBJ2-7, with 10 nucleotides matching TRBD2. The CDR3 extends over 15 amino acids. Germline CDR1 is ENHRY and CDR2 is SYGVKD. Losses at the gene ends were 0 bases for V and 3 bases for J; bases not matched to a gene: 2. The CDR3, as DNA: TGTGCCATCAGTGAGTCATCTAGCGGGAGCTACGAGCAGTACTTC. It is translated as CAISESSSGSYEQYF.

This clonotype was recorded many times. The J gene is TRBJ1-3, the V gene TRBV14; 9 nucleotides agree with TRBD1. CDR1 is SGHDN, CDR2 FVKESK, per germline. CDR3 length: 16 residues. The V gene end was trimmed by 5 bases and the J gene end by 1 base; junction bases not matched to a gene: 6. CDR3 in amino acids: CASSTSQGASGNTIYF. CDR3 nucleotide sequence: TGTGCCAGCAGCACCTCACAGGGGGCGTCTGGAAACACCATATATTTT.

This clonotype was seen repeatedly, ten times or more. CDR3 region: CSARVGGSNQPQHF. The CDR3, as DNA: TGCAGTGCTAGAGTGGGGGGGAGCAATCAGCCCCAGCATTTT. The chain combines TRBV20-1 with TRBJ1-5, with TRBD1 as a possible D gene (5 bases). The V end lost 1 base, the J end lost 1 base, and 8 bases lay between the germline ends. The CDR3 length is 14 residues. Germline V gene lookup returns CDR1 DFQATT and CDR2 SNEGSKA (reference sequence).

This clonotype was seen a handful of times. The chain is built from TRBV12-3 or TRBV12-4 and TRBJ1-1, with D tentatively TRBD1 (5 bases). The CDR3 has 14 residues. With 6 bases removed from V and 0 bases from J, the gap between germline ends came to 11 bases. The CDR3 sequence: CASSFGTVNTEAFF. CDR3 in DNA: TGTGCCAGCAGCTTCGGGACGGTGAACACTGAAGCTTTCTTT.

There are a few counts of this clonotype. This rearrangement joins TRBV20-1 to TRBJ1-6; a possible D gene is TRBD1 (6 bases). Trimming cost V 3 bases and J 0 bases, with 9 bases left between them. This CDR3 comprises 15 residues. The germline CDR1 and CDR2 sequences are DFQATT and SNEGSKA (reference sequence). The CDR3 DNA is TGCAGTGCTAGTGACAGGAGCTCCTATAATTCACCCCTCCACTTT. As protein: CSASDRSSYNSPLHF.

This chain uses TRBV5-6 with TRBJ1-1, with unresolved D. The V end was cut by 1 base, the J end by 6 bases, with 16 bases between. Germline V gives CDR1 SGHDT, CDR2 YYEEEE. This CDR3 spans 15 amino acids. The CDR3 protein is CASSLTTSAEPEAFF. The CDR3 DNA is TGTGCCAGCAGCTTGACGACAAGCGCCGAACCTGAAGCTTTCTTT.

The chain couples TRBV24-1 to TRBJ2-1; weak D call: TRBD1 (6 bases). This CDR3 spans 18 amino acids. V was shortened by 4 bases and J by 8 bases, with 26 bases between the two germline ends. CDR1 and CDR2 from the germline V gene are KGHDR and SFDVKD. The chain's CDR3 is CATSDPKGAQKGGHEQFF. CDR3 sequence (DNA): TGTGCCACCAGTGACCCTAAAGGCGCCCAAAAAGGGGGACATGAGCAGTTCTTC.